This T cell receptor (beta chain) is drawn from a study of T-cell memory formation after mild COVID-19 (dated by TCRdb to the early 2020s). Background for the entire study: Most TCR sequence clusters were specific to one of the two donors. In a couple of donors, T-cell clones that expanded and contracted after mild COVID-19 were followed by sequencing TCRalpha and TCRbeta repertoires longitudinally. The cohort comprised two young, previously healthy adult volunteers, one female and one male. Overall results and qualifications from the work: Only a couple of mild cases were covered by the study, and larger cohorts that include severe cases with pre-infection samples were considered necessary. SARS-CoV-2 specificity was not confirmed for the second-wave clones peaking on day 37. Balanced CD4/CD8 phenotypes were observed for clones contracting from day 15 to 85, whereas a bias towards CD4+ was observed for a second wave of clones expanding from day 15 to 37. Contracting CD4+ clones were located mainly in the CM and EM memory subsets, whereas CD8+ clones were found to be enriched in EMRA. Some responding clones were found in pre-infection memory, which suggests that pre-existing cross-reactive memory T cells took part in the SARS-CoV-2 response.

Ficoll-Paque density gradient centrifugation was used to isolate PBMCs. This clonotype was counted only a few times. Its cognate antigen has yet to be identified. One base away there is no much larger clone; base qualities are not given. Instrument used: Illumina NovaSeq 6000. Using 5'RACE with constant-segment primers, TCRalpha and TCRbeta cDNA libraries were constructed, with sample barcodes and unique molecular identifiers added in the process. Trizol reagent was used to extract RNA from every sample. Amplification of the libraries took two PCR steps, and the second step added a second sample barcode plus Illumina TruSeq adapters. Libraries were sequenced on an Illumina NovaSeq with 2 x 150 bp paired-end reads. The authors' pipeline ran thus. Reads were demultiplexed and collapsed into UMI-guided consensus sequences with migec v1.2.7. Using mixcr v2.1.11, the UMI consensuses were aligned to TRA and TRB V and J templates and assembled into clonotypes. A clonotype was counted as expanded or contracted only if both edgeR and NoisET called the change significant, with noise models trained on biological replicates. For edgeR calls, the thresholds were a false discovery rate-adjusted p below 0.01 and a log2 fold-change of 1. PCA with hierarchical clustering of max-normalized trajectories of the 1000 most abundant clonotypes was used as exploratory dynamics analysis. Each responding clone was given a CD4 or CD8 phenotype based on the CD4+ and CD8+ repertoires, which had been sequenced separately. TCRdb itself trimmed the public reads at Q25 with fastp, ran MiXCR and retained productive beta chains. All rows with the same CDR3 protein become a single entry with the most common DNA and genes. For this entry, the V and J calls and clone size follow TCRdb and not the study's own pipeline. The sample has about 150,000 distinct CDR3 sequences on record, roughly 15% of them singletons. Of the sample, 13% to 15% falls within the top ten clones.

From the cysteine through the phenylalanine, the CDR3 covers 14 amino acids. Here the CDR3 DNA is all that survives: 42 bases in frame from base 1. For this chain, trimming is 3 bases at the V end and 6 bases at the J end, and the number of junction bases without a gene match is 2. CDR1 SEHNR and CDR2 FQNEAQ were looked up in the germline V gene (reference sequence). The chain uses TRBV7-9 and TRBJ1-6, with 7 middle bases fitting TRBD1. The sequence was collected from an adult woman who had mild COVID-19 (a few samples of this study predate the infection). The sample titles of this study are shuffled in the database, so cell type and time point are left out; the donor was told from shared clones. The sample comprised PBMCs or a T cell subset sorted from them (not recorded which). CDR3 loop: CASSFRQGNSPLHF. The DNA is TGTGCCAGCAGCTTTAGACAGGGTAATTCACCCCTCCACTTT.